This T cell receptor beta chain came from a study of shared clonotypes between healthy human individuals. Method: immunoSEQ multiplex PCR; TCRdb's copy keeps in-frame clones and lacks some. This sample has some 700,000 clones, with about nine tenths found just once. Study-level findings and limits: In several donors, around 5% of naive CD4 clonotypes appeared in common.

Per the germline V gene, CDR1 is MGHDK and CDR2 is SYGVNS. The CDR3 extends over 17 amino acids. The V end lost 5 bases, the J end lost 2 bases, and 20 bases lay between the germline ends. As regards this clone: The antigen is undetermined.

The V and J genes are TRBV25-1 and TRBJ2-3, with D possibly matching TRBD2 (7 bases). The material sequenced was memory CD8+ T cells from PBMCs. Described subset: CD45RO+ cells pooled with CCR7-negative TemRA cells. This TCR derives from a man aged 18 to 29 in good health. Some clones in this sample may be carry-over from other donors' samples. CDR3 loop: CASSTGGRGTFTDTQYF. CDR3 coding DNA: TGTGCCAGCAGTACGGGGGGAAGGGGGACCTTCACAGATACGCAGTATTTT.